The 4 T cell receptor beta chains in this list originate from one sample, sequenced in a study of T cells after yellow fever vaccination. TCRdb re-analysed the 5' RACE reads in MiXCR, keeping a single row per CDR3 protein. The sample shows tens of thousands of distinct CDR3 sequences, roughly 14% of them seen only once. Sequenced material: CD8+ T cells not binding an NS4B(214-222) dextramer, sorted from PBMCs, taken roughly 20 days after the first yellow fever vaccination. These receptors all stem from a man aged 18 to 35 who received the YFV17D yellow fever vaccine.

This chain links TRBV5-5 with TRBJ2-5; unclear D gene. This CDR3 spans 11 amino acids. Trimming took off 4 bases at V and 3 bases at J, with 4 bases between the two ends. Per germline, CDR1 SGHKS and CDR2 YYEKEE (reference sequence). The CDR3 nucleotides read TGTGCCAGCAGCCCGAAAGAGACCCAGTACTTC. Translated, it gives CASSPKETQYF. Full variable domain (rest looked up from reference TRBV5-5 and TRBJ2-5): DAGVTQSPTHLIKTRGQQVTLRCSPISGHKSVSWYQQVLGQGPQFIFQYYEKEERGRGNFPDRFSARQFPNYSSELNVNALLLGDSALYLCASSPKETQYFGPGTRLLVL.

In this sample, this clonotype turned up a few times. The rearrangement uses TRBV10-2 and TRBJ1-2, with 9 bases fitting TRBD1. This CDR3 is built from 16 residues. With 3 bases clipped from V and 4 bases from J, the junction kept 9 bases outside the gene matches. Per germline, CDR1 WSHSY and CDR2 SAAADI. The CDR3 bases are TGCGCCAGCAGTGATTATTTAGGACAGGGGTTCTATGGCTACACCTTC. Its translation is CASSDYLGQGFYGYTF.

The sample holds one count of this clonotype. The rearrangement uses TRBV2 and TRBJ1-1; tentatively, D is TRBD1 (6 bases). CDR3 length: 14 amino acids. The germline V gene encodes CDR1 SNHLY and CDR2 FYNNEI. V was clipped by 3 bases and J by 7 bases, with 15 bases between them. In nucleotides, the CDR3 is TGTGCCAGCAGTGACAGGGGCCCCTTGCGTGAAGCTTTCTTT. Translated: CASSDRGPLREAFF.

This clonotype was detected a few times. The chain couples TRBV4-1 to TRBJ2-1, with 7 bases lining up with TRBD1. Germline V lookup: CDR1 MGHRA, CDR2 YSYEKL. V trimming: 0 bases; J trimming: 0 bases; junction bases outside the gene matches: 5. The CDR3 is 17 amino acids. CDR3 nucleotide sequence: TGCGCCAGCAGCCAAGAGGACAGGCCACGCTCCTACAATGAGCAGTTCTTC. Translation gives CASSQEDRPRSYNEQFF.